This T cell receptor beta chain is drawn from a study of graft-versus-host responses after intestinal transplantation. Only in-frame clones appear in the TCRdb table, and some are missing; sequencing was by immunoSEQ multiplex PCR. Among 96,000 or so clones listed, around 90% were seen once. Trimming took off 4 bases at V and 6 bases at J, with 13 bases between the two ends. Germline CDR1 and CDR2: LNHNV and YYDKDF (reference sequence). The CDR3 loop spans 15 amino acids. Worth noting for this clone: The antigen is undetermined. The sample contains more than one DNA sequence encoding this CDR3.

The V call is TRBV15, the J call TRBJ1-6, with D perhaps TRBD1 (5 bases). The sequence came from a human donor who received an intestinal transplant. Sample: unstimulated CD4+ T cells sorted from spleen or lymph node cells, taken before intestinal transplant. This CDR3 reads CATSIGGFGNSPLHF. As DNA, the CDR3 is TGTGCCACCAGCATTGGGGGGTTCGGTAATTCACCCCTCCACTTT.